This T cell receptor (beta chain) was identified in a study of response to subunit inactivated influenza vaccine (dated by TCRdb to the late 2010s). Some background on the complete study: Deep quantitative T cell receptor repertoire profiling was used in the study to track responses to a trivalent subunit inactivated influenza vaccine.

This clonotype was recorded a few times. Its antigen is not yet known. No quality values exist for individual bases; no much larger clone is one base distant. Library preparation employed RT-PCR. Sequencing was performed on an Illumina HiSeq 2500. TCRdb reran the public reads through fastp at Q25 and MiXCR, keeping productive beta chains. Each entry is one CDR3 protein sequence, shown with its most common DNA and genes. The sample table lists approximately 730,000 distinct CDR3 sequences, approximately 15% of them with a count of one. The biggest ten clones account for around 7% of the sample. Study-level results and caveats: The authors suggested that each seasonal influenza vaccination may recruit only a limited number of new T cells.

Sequencing used PBMCs from blood, obtained approximately 15 days before vaccination. The source is a man between 45 and 60 years old who received an inactivated influenza vaccine. Donor details come from another sample of the same person, matched by shared clones.

The CDR3 region has the sequence CASSTPTSGGLESQYF. The nucleotide sequence reads TGTGCCAGCAGTACACCGACTAGCGGGGGACTAGAGTCGCAGTATTTT. This sequence uses TRBV12-3 or TRBV12-4 and TRBJ2-3, with 12 bases matching TRBD2. Counted from cysteine to phenylalanine, this CDR3 has 16 amino acids. The only DNA kept is the CDR3, 48 bases in frame from the first base. V is cut back by 5 bases and J by 10 bases, with 13 bases in the junction unmatched.